This is a list of T cell receptor beta chains from one sample in a study of CD4 T cells in relation to SARS-CoV-2 and coronaviruses. The table came from immunoSEQ multiplex PCR; TCRdb's copy has only in-frame clones and leaves some out. This sample yields about 55,000 clones, of which 80% to 90% are seen a single time; 1.4% belongs to the top ten. Sequencing used memory CD4+ T cells from PBMCs. Every receptor here comes from a human donor in good health. Each CDR3 is given with its conserved first and last residue. The order of the fields is V gene, D gene, J gene, clone size, CDR3 protein, CDR3 DNA. The D gene is left open where the match is weak. Only part of the rows carry a size: once, few, many, or a class if the clone is expanded.

TRBV25-1	-	TRBJ2-5	-	CASSAGRTQYF	TGTGCCAGCAGTGCGGGGCGGACCCAGTACTTC
TRBV9	-	TRBJ1-5	-	CASSAQRGVLSNQPQHF	TGTGCCAGCAGCGCCCAACGGGGCGTTCTTAGCAATCAGCCCCAGCATTTT
TRBV6-5	-	TRBJ2-4	-	CASTRTRDTKNIQYF	TGTGCCAGCACCCGAACACGGGACACTAAAAACATTCAGTACTTC
TRBV19	TRBD2	TRBJ2-7	-	CASSPATSGRGSEQYF	TGTGCCAGTAGTCCCGCCACTAGCGGGAGGGGGAGCGAGCAGTACTTC
TRBV14	TRBD1	TRBJ2-5	-	CASSLPRQGAWETQYF	TGTGCCAGCAGCCTCCCCCGACAGGGGGCATGGGAGACCCAGTACTTC
TRBV6-5	-	TRBJ1-1	once	CASKGRLNTEAFF	TGTGCCAGCAAGGGCAGGCTGAACACTGAAGCTTTCTTT
TRBV10-2	-	TRBJ2-7	-	CASSESGGTSYEQYF	TGCGCCAGCAGTGAGTCTGGGGGGACCTCCTACGAGCAGTACTTC
TRBV2	-	TRBJ2-6	-	CASSSIGPRDAGANVLTF	TGTGCCAGCAGTTCGATTGGGCCCCGAGACGCTGGGGCCAACGTCCTGACTTTC
TRBV13	TRBD1	TRBJ2-7	-	CASSSLRPHPGQGLGEQYF	TGTGCCAGCAGCTCCCTAAGGCCCCATCCGGGACAGGGGTTAGGCGAGCAGTACTTC
TRBV6-5	-	TRBJ2-3	-	CASTRMGTSTDTQYF	TGTGCCAGCACGAGGATGGGAACGTCCACAGATACGCAGTATTTT
TRBV28	-	TRBJ2-7	-	CASRRQQGSYEQYF	TGTGCCAGCAGACGTCAACAGGGATCCTACGAGCAGTACTTC
TRBV9	-	TRBJ1-2	-	CASSDPTGYGYTF	TGTGCCAGCAGCGACCCTACCGGCTATGGCTACACCTTC
TRBV2	-	TRBJ1-3	-	CASTATQGYGNTIYF	TGTGCCAGCACGGCCACCCAGGGGTACGGAAACACCATATATTTT
TRBV30	-	TRBJ2-5	-	CAWSALGGAETQYF	TGTGCCTGGAGCGCCCTTGGGGGAGCAGAGACCCAGTACTTC
TRBV4-1	-	TRBJ1-6	-	CASSNSQGQHNSPLHF	TGCGCCAGCAGCAACTCACAGGGTCAGCATAATTCACCCCTCCACTTT
TRBV5-1	-	TRBJ2-2	-	CASRPGVSNTGELFF	TGCGCCAGCCGCCCGGGAGTCTCTAACACCGGGGAGCTGTTTTTT
TRBV9	TRBD2	TRBJ2-2	-	CASSGRAASGRPTELFF	TGTGCCAGCAGCGGGAGGGCGGCCAGCGGGAGGCCGACGGAGCTGTTTTTT
TRBV28	-	TRBJ2-7	-	CASSLSGAATRYEQYF	TGTGCCAGCAGTTTATCAGGGGCCGCAACGCGCTACGAGCAGTACTTC
TRBV7-9	-	TRBJ2-7	-	CARRETVRYEQYF	TGTGCACGTAGGGAGACAGTACGCTACGAGCAGTACTTC
TRBV6-1	-	TRBJ1-5	-	CASSEIGASNQPQHF	TGTGCCAGCAGTGAAATCGGCGCTAGCAATCAGCCCCAGCATTTT
TRBV5-4	TRBD2	TRBJ2-7	once	CASSRETSGRYEQYF	TGTGCCAGCAGCCGCGAGACTAGCGGGAGGTACGAGCAGTACTTC
TRBV18	-	TRBJ2-3	-	CASSPTQAARDTQYF	TGTGCCAGCTCACCGACGCAAGCGGCCCGAGATACGCAGTATTTT
TRBV28	-	TRBJ1-5	-	CASSPPLTIPMGYSNQPQHF	TGTGCCAGCAGTCCCCCATTGACTATCCCGATGGGATATAGCAATCAGCCCCAGCATTTT
TRBV6-5	-	TRBJ2-3	-	CASSYRDTQYF	TGTGCCAGCAGTTACAGGGATACGCAGTATTTT
TRBV19	-	TRBJ2-1	-	CASSLRGVGDNEQFF	TGTGCCAGTAGTCTCAGGGGGGTAGGCGACAATGAGCAGTTCTTC
TRBV27	TRBD1	TRBJ1-2	-	CASRKTGASGYTF	TGTGCCAGCAGGAAGACAGGGGCAAGTGGCTACACCTTC
TRBV7-9	-	TRBJ1-1	-	CASSRSGGLNTEAFF	TGTGCCAGCAGCCGCAGCGGGGGCTTGAACACTGAAGCTTTCTTT
TRBV7-6	TRBD2	TRBJ2-7	-	CASSLGTSDSYEQYF	TGTGCCAGCAGCTTAGGGACTAGCGATTCCTACGAGCAGTACTTC